The 10 T cell receptor beta chains below all came from one sample that was sequenced in a study of cytomegalovirus exposure and HLA in healthy donors. PCR amplification relied on 60 Vbeta primers (plus 13 Jbeta primers). Only in-frame clones appear in the TCRdb table, and some are missing; sequencing was by immunoSEQ multiplex PCR. This specimen shows about 160,000 clones; the ten leading clones hold around 1.5%. Specimen: PBMCs. The receptors originated from a woman aged 50 to 65 in good health and CMV-seronegative.

V gene TRBV6-5 combines with J gene TRBJ1-2, with 8 bases lining up with TRBD1. V was pared by 4 bases and J by 3 bases, with 7 bases of the junction left unmatched. The CDR3 covers 15 residues. Germline V gives CDR1 MNHEY, CDR2 SVGAGI. CDR3 residues: CASSSPGTGHYGYTF. The CDR3 DNA sequence: TGTGCCAGCAGTTCCCCCGGGACAGGTCACTATGGCTACACCTTC.

This chain links TRBV29-1 with TRBJ1-1; no clear D gene. This CDR3 spans 16 amino acids. V was trimmed by 0 bases and J by 3 bases, leaving 17 bases between them. Per germline, CDR1 SQVTM and CDR2 ANQGSEA. The CDR3 DNA follows: TGCAGCGTTGAAGATCGCCAGCACCCCGAGGACACTGAAGCTTTCTTT. It specifies CSVEDRQHPEDTEAFF.

The chain uses TRBV5-1 and TRBJ2-3; D not certain. The CDR3 totals 17 residues. CDR1 is SGHRS, CDR2 YFSETQ, per germline. The V gene lost 4 bases and the J gene lost 2 bases, with 20 bases spanning the gap. The CDR3 nucleotides read TGCGCCAGCAGCAACATCCGACAAATTGCCTTCACAGATACGCAGTATTTT. This encodes CASSNIRQIAFTDTQYF.

The chain couples TRBV4-3 to TRBJ2-2; no clear D gene. The V gene lost 1 base and the J gene lost 4 bases, with 7 bases spanning the gap. Per germline, CDR1 LGHNA and CDR2 YSLEER. There are 14 residues in the CDR3. The CDR3 bases are TGCGCCAGCAGCCAAGTCTCCGTCACCGGGGAGCTGTTTTTT. Translating it yields CASSQVSVTGELFF.

The chain has TRBV9 and TRBJ2-1, with a weak D call TRBD2 (6 bases). CDR3 size: 15 residues. Germline CDR1 is SGDLS and CDR2 is YYNGEE. Trimming pared 1 base from V and 0 bases from J, leaving 8 bases between. The CDR3 DNA follows: TGTGCCAGCAGCGTATCCGGGAGCTCCTACAATGAGCAGTTCTTC. This encodes CASSVSGSSYNEQFF.

The chain is built from TRBV5-1 and TRBJ2-7; TRBD1 aligns across 7 bases. Trimming at V came to 4 bases and at J to 3 bases, leaving 13 bases not matched to a gene. CDR1 and CDR2 from the germline V gene are SGHRS and YFSETQ. This CDR3 has 16 residues. CDR3 region: CASSLSQGIGHYEQYF. The CDR3 bases are TGCGCCAGCAGCCTGTCACAGGGGATCGGGCACTACGAGCAGTACTTC.

The V gene is TRBV9, the J gene TRBJ2-7; possibly TRBD2 for D (6 bases). V shed 5 bases and J shed 1 base, with 10 bases lying between them. CDR3 size: 13 residues. The V gene's germline CDR1 is SGDLS and CDR2 YYNGEE. The CDR3 loop is CASSKGLSYEQYF. DNA of the CDR3: TGTGCCAGCAGTAAGGGACTTTCCTACGAGCAGTACTTC.

The chain is built from TRBV7-9 and TRBJ1-6; a possible D gene is TRBD1 (5 bases). V lost 3 bases, J lost 6 bases, and 6 bases lay in between. Germline V CDR1 and CDR2: SEHNR, FQNEAQ (reference sequence). The CDR3 totals 13 residues. The CDR3 region is CASSLGGNSPLHF. The DNA of the CDR3 is TGTGCCAGCAGCTTGGGGGGTAATTCACCCCTCCACTTT.

V is TRBV2 and J is TRBJ1-5; 10 bases are a match to TRBD1. The CDR3 consists of 13 residues. Unmatched junction bases numbered 7, after V lost 8 bases and J lost 9 bases. The germline V gene has CDR1 SNHLY and CDR2 FYNNEI. CDR3 nucleotide sequence: TGTGCCAGCGGGACAGGGGACGTTTCGCCCCAGCATTTT. This gives the protein CASGTGDVSPQHF. The variable domain in full, completed from reference TRBV2 and TRBJ1-5, reads EPEVTQTPSHQVTQMGQEVILRCVPISNHLYFYWYRQILGQKVEFLVSFYNNEISEKSEIFDDQFSVERPDGSNFTLKIRSTKLEDSAMYFCASGTGDVSPQHFGDGTRLSIL.

V is TRBV19 and J is TRBJ2-1; 7 bases map to TRBD1. Germline V gene sequence: CDR1 LNHDA, CDR2 SQIVND (reference sequence). The CDR3 has 15 amino acids. Losses at the gene ends were 4 bases for V and 4 bases for J; bases not matched to a gene: 7. The CDR3 region has the DNA TGTGCCAGTAGTAAGGCAGGGGGTGCATACAATGAGCAGTTCTTC. This translates into CASSKAGGAYNEQFF. The full variable domain, its missing parts supplied by reference TRBV19 and TRBJ2-1, is DGGITQSPKYLFRKEGQNVTLSCEQNLNHDAMYWYRQDPGQGLRLIYYSQIVNDFQKGDIAEGYSVSREKKESFPLTVTSAQKNPTAFYLCASSKAGGAYNEQFFGPGTRLTVL.